This T cell receptor beta chain was sequenced for a study of OX40 agonist ivuxolimab in advanced cancers. Findings and limits, study-wide: There were also nonresponders showing low normalized T-cell clonal expansion.

The data were produced by immunoSEQ multiplex PCR, yet TCRdb's version contains in-frame clones alone and is incomplete. The sample consists of roughly 100,000 clones, over 75% of them appearing once. CDR3 length equals 14 residues. In germline, CDR1 is MDHEN, CDR2 SYDVKM. Between the trimmed V and J ends, which lost 8 bases and 8 bases, there was a span of 21 bases. As regards this clone: Its target is unknown.

V and J are TRBV28 and TRBJ1-1, with D hard to call. The sample was CD4+ or CD8+ T cells sorted from blood, taken in a trial of the OX40 agonist ivuxolimab. This sequence originates from an adult with an advanced solid tumor such as melanoma, head and neck, liver or kidney cancer. CDR3: CASLGSWQIEEAFF. In DNA form, the CDR3 reads TGTGCCAGCCTGGGCAGCTGGCAGATTGAAGAAGCTTTCTTT.